These 3 T cell receptor beta chains originate from one sample sequenced in a study of tumor-infiltrating lymphocytes in primary liver carcinoma. Scientists recovered RNA and DNA together from roughly 18-30 mg of unsorted bulk tissue. With a constant-region primer, TCR beta cDNA was made from about 0.5 ug of total RNA. Libraries of TCR beta came from three nested multiplex PCR rounds with slightly modified ARM-PCR. A C-beta reverse primer and TRBV1-TRBV30 forward primers served in each of the first two PCR rounds, at 9 to 11 cycles apiece. TCRdb re-called the multiplex PCR reads with MiXCR, one entry per CDR3 protein. The table includes almost 45,000 distinct CDR3 sequences, more than 70% detected once. The specimen sequenced was tumor-adjacent normal liver tissue. Receptors originate from a woman aged 25 to 39 with primary liver carcinoma and hepatitis B virus infection.

This chain connects TRBV12-3 or TRBV12-4 to TRBJ1-5; D unresolved. The J call could be wrong; TRBJ2-3 is a better fit for the DNA end. There are 14 residues in the CDR3. The CDR3 here is CASSADGHNRPQYF. The DNA of the CDR3 is TGTGCCAGCAGTGCTGACGGGCACAATCGGCCCCAGTATTTT.

This clonotype was counted at least ten times. The chain is built from TRBV7-3 and TRBJ2-2; D is unresolved. Trimming removed 1 base at V and 8 bases at J, with 5 bases between. The germline V gene has CDR1 SGHTA and CDR2 FQGTGA. The CDR3 has 12 amino acids. The DNA for the CDR3 is TGTGCCAGCAGCTTAATAGGAGGGGAGCTGTTTTTT. Protein product: CASSLIGGELFF.

The rearrangement uses TRBV12-3 or TRBV12-4 and TRBJ2-5; TRBD2 is a possible D gene (6 bases). This CDR3 region has 15 residues. The CDR3 coding sequence is TGTGCAACCAGCACGTACCCCGGGAGCGAAGAGACCCAGTACTTC. It codes for CATSTYPGSEETQYF.